The T cell receptor beta chain under discussion was sequenced for a study of CD8 T cells in Susac syndrome. Overall study context: Patients with Susac syndrome were therapy-naive, taking corticosteroids, with some also receiving intravenous immunoglobulin, or taking intravenous immunoglobulin alone at the time their blood was drawn.

An amount of RNA that ranged from roughly 0.45 to 1 ug was reverse transcribed with random hexamers. Amplification of TCR beta CDR3 by immunoSEQ multiplex PCR spanned 54 Vbeta and 13 Jbeta. TCRdb re-called the immunoSEQ multiplex PCR reads with MiXCR, one entry per CDR3 protein. Of 65,000 to 100,000 distinct CDR3 sequences in the sample, approximately 96% are singletons; the top ten hold 0.41%. TCR beta sequencing was performed on blood CD8+ and CD4+ T cells. The ends lost 3 bases at V and 5 bases at J; junction bases unmatched: 6. Germline CDR1 is ENHRY and CDR2 is SYGVKD. This CDR3 has 14 amino acids.

J is TRBJ2-7 and V is TRBV10-3, with TRBD1 identical over 8 bases. What was sequenced was CD8+ T cells from PBMCs. The receptor was isolated from a human donor with Susac syndrome. DNA for the CDR3: TGTGCCATCAGTGACAGGGGGCTTAACGACGAGCAGTACTTC. This sequence encodes CAISDRGLNDEQYF.